This T cell receptor beta chain was sequenced during a study of cytotoxic CD8 clonotypes in ibrutinib-treated CLL. The overall study: Median treatment time before response sampling was around twelve months, range 6 to 36. Study-wide results and caveats: Among the clonotypes, public ones were uncommon and contracted or held stable on treatment.

This clone was seen only a few times. Its antigen remains unknown. Frozen PBMC stocks contributed around 1.9 micrograms of genomic DNA to the TCR beta libraries. Clones were sequenced by immunoSEQ multiplex PCR, and TCRdb holds only the in-frame ones, with some missing. The sample contains 150,000 to 250,000 clones, 72% of which appear only once. The CDR3 extends over 15 amino acids. The V and J ends lost 5 bases and 4 bases, in that order; junction bases with no gene match: 9. Per germline, CDR1 SGHTA and CDR2 FQGNSA. The sequencing here drew on PBMCs, taken after 24 months of ibrutinib treatment. This TCR was recovered from a human donor with chronic lymphocytic leukemia. V usage is TRBV7-2 and J usage is TRBJ2-7, with TRBD2 matching 9 bases. CDR3 sequence (DNA): TGTGCCAGCAGCCGGGATAGCGGGGGAAATTACGAGCAGTACTTC. Translated: CASSRDSGGNYEQYF.